Presented here are 7 T cell receptor beta chains from one specimen sequenced in a study of blood T cell repertoires in COVID-19. Measured with immunoSEQ multiplex PCR; TCRdb has only the in-frame clones, and not every one. This table holds 90,000 or so clones, about 90% found once. The sequenced material came from peripheral blood. The receptor set was obtained from a woman of 80 years or more with active or convalescent COVID-19.

The V call is TRBV10-2, the J call TRBJ2-7; D is possibly TRBD1 (6 bases). The germline gives CDR1 WSHSY, CDR2 SAAADI. This CDR3 has 13 residues. The V gene lost 6 bases and the J gene lost 2 bases, with 11 bases spanning the gap. Written as DNA, the CDR3 is TGCGCCAGCAGGACGACAGGAACCTACGAGCAGTACTTC. It is translated as CASRTTGTYEQYF.

This clone showed up just once. The CDR3 loop is CASSLLGRGDQPQHF. CDR3 coding DNA: TGTGCCAGCAGCTTGCTTGGCAGGGGAGATCAGCCCCAGCATTTT. The V call is TRBV7-8, the J call TRBJ1-5, with D maybe TRBD1 (6 bases). The CDR3 covers 15 residues. V shed 3 bases and J shed 5 bases, with 14 bases lying between them. Germline CDR1 is SGHVS and CDR2 is FQNEAQ.

The table lists this clone with a count of one. The gene calls are TRBV28 and TRBJ2-7; TRBD2 agrees at 7 bases. Germline V gives CDR1 MDHEN, CDR2 SYDVKM. The CDR3 is 16 residues long. Germline trimming cut 0 bases from V and 2 bases from J; bases unmatched to any gene: 7. The CDR3, as DNA: TGTGCCAGCAGTTTATGGGGGGGAGGGTTAGCCTACGAGCAGTACTTC. The encoded protein is CASSLWGGGLAYEQYF.

In its sample, this clone was seen once. The V gene is TRBV7-2, the J gene TRBJ2-2, with 13 positions matching TRBD2. This CDR3 region has 16 residues. Unmatched junction bases numbered 6, after V lost 6 bases and J lost 5 bases. Germline values: CDR1 SGHTA, CDR2 FQGNSA. This CDR3 reads CASRLRTSGSTGELFF. The CDR3 bases are TGTGCCAGCAGATTAAGGACTAGCGGGAGTACCGGGGAGCTGTTTTTT.

The rearrangement links TRBV15 to TRBJ2-1; TRBD2 matches 12 bases. The CDR3 length is 17 residues. V was clipped by 4 bases and J by 5 bases; unmatched bases: 9. The V gene's germline CDR1 is LNHNV and CDR2 YYDKDF (reference sequence). CDR3 amino acids: CATSTTSGSPVHNEQFF. DNA of the CDR3: TGTGCCACCAGCACGACTAGCGGGAGTCCCGTCCACAATGAGCAGTTCTTC.

This chain connects TRBV27 to TRBJ2-1, with a tentative D call TRBD2 (7 bases). Looked up from germline, CDR1 is MNHEY and CDR2 is SMNVEV (reference sequence). Trimming shortened V by 2 bases and J by 6 bases, and 14 bases separated the two germline ends. CDR3 length: 15 residues. CDR3 loop: CASSLGTGRGNEQFF. CDR3 bases: TGTGCCAGCAGTTTAGGTACAGGGAGGGGCAATGAGCAGTTCTTC.

The CDR3: CASSWRTVTSYEQYF. As DNA, the CDR3 is TGTGCCAGCAGCTGGAGGACGGTTACCTCCTACGAGCAGTACTTC. This sequence joins TRBV7-2 and TRBJ2-7, with D perhaps TRBD2 (5 bases). Trimming pared 4 bases from V and 0 bases from J, leaving 13 bases between. Germline V lookup: CDR1 SGHTA, CDR2 FQGNSA. The CDR3 extends over 15 amino acids.